These T cell receptor beta chains were read from a single sample in a study of spatial heterogeneity in lung cancer. TCRdb passed the 5' RACE reads through MiXCR, listing each CDR3 protein once. The sample contains almost 7,500 distinct CDR3 sequences, roughly 10% of which appear only once. The sample in question was lung tumor tissue, obtained at surgery. The receptor source for this set is a female donor with early-stage non-small cell lung cancer. CDR3s include the opening cysteine and the closing phenylalanine or tryptophan. A D gene is named only where the DNA matches it firmly. Part of the rows lack a size; the others show once, few, many or a class for expanded clones.

j_call v_call d_call clone_size cdr3_aa cdr3_nt
TRBJ1-2 TRBV5-1 NA medium-sized CASSLAGLDYGYTF TGCGCCAGCAGCTTGGCCGGACTTGACTATGGCTACACCTTC
TRBJ1-2 TRBV29-1 NA few CSVVGGTAGYTF TGCAGCGTTGTTGGGGGTACCGCCGGCTACACCTTC
TRBJ1-2 TRBV6-5 NA few CASSYRGQLRGYTF TGTGCCAGCAGTTACCGCGGACAGCTGCGTGGCTACACCTTC
TRBJ2-3 TRBV11-2 NA many CASSLLILADTDTQYF TGTGCCAGCAGCTTACTAATTTTAGCGGACACAGATACGCAGTATTTT
TRBJ1-1 TRBV9 TRBD1 medium-sized CASSANDRAGAFF TGTGCCAGCAGCGCAAACGACAGGGCGGGAGCTTTCTTT
TRBJ1-5 TRBV19 NA NA CASSTTGFNQPQHF TGTGCCAGTAGTACAACAGGGTTCAATCAGCCCCAGCATTTT
TRBJ2-4 TRBV7-2 NA many CASSLGGLAKNIQYF TGTGCCAGCAGCTTAGGGGGCCTAGCCAAAAACATTCAGTACTTC
TRBJ1-1 TRBV6-1 NA few CASSELKRHGAFF TGTGCCAGCAGTGAATTGAAAAGGCACGGAGCTTTCTTT
TRBJ2-3 TRBV27 TRBD2 many CASSINGGTGTDTQYF TGTGCCAGCAGTATCAACGGGGGGACGGGCACAGATACGCAGTATTTT
TRBJ2-1 TRBV11-3 NA medium-sized CASSFPGTYNEQFF TGTGCCAGCAGCTTTCCCGGGACCTACAATGAGCAGTTCTTC
TRBJ2-7 TRBV28 NA NA CATSRANYHEQYF TGTGCCACCTCCCGGGCCAACTACCACGAGCAGTACTTC
TRBJ2-3 TRBV7-3 TRBD2 medium-sized CASSSGTSVTDTQYF TGTGCCAGTTCCTCCGGGACTAGCGTGACAGATACGCAGTATTTT
TRBJ1-5 TRBV6-6 NA few CASRDDSNQPQHF TGTGCCAGCAGGGACGATAGCAATCAGCCCCAGCATTTT
TRBJ2-1 TRBV7-9 NA few CASSLERNEQFF TGTGCCAGCAGCTTAGAACGCAATGAGCAGTTCTTC
TRBJ2-7 TRBV18 TRBD1 many CASSPPLTGMHEQYF TGTGCCAGCTCACCACCTTTGACAGGGATGCACGAGCAGTACTTC
TRBJ1-1 TRBV20-1 TRBD1 NA CSARDRRTGTTEAFF TGCAGTGCTAGAGATCGGAGGACAGGGACCACTGAAGCTTTCTTT
TRBJ1-3 TRBV21-1 NA NA CASSKKKNRPNTIYF TGTGCCAGCAGCAAAAAAAAAAACAGACCAAACACCATATATTTT
TRBJ2-3 TRBV2 NA large CASSELRGASTDTQYF TGTGCCAGCAGTGAACTGAGGGGGGCGAGCACAGATACGCAGTATTTT
TRBJ2-3 TRBV6-6 TRBD2 medium-sized CASSFTSGGSTTGSTDTQYF TGTGCCAGCAGTTTTACTAGCGGGGGATCAACGACTGGGAGCACAGATACGCAGTATTTT
TRBJ1-6 TRBV28 TRBD1 NA CASSSPTGNKNSPLHF TGTGCCAGCAGTTCCCCGACAGGGAATAAAAATTCACCCCTCCACTTT
TRBJ2-1 TRBV29-1 TRBD2 NA CSVEGSPSGSSYNEQFF TGCAGCGTAGAGGGCTCCCCTAGCGGGAGCTCCTACAATGAGCAGTTCTTC
TRBJ2-1 TRBV7-2 TRBD2 NA CASSLSAGGYNEQFF TGTGCCAGCAGCTTATCCGCGGGGGGTTACAATGAGCAGTTCTTC
TRBJ2-1 TRBV3-1 TRBD1 few CASSPGQGGYNEQFF TGTGCCAGCAGCCCCGGACAGGGGGGATACAATGAGCAGTTCTTC
TRBJ2-3 TRBV7-9 TRBD2 NA CASSLVAGPDTQYF TGTGCCAGCAGCTTAGTAGCGGGCCCAGATACGCAGTATTTT
TRBJ2-3 TRBV5-8 TRBD1 medium-sized CASSKGQGTSTDTQYF TGTGCCAGCAGCAAGGGACAGGGGACTAGCACAGATACGCAGTATTTT
TRBJ2-3 TRBV28 NA few CASSSATDTQYF TGTGCCAGCAGCTCGGCCACAGATACGCAGTATTTT
TRBJ1-4 TRBV15 NA many CATSRDGALGEKLFF TGTGCCACCAGCAGAGATGGCGCGTTGGGCGAAAAACTGTTTTTT
TRBJ1-1 TRBV28 TRBD1 many CASSPTPGQVNTEAFF TGTGCCAGCAGTCCCACCCCGGGACAGGTGAACACTGAAGCTTTCTTT
TRBJ2-1 TRBV27 NA NA CASKTPGTSYNEQFF TGTGCCAGCAAGACCCCCGGGACCTCCTACAATGAGCAGTTCTTC
TRBJ1-2 TRBV20-1 TRBD1 medium-sized CSARVGTGYGYTF TGCAGTGCTAGAGTTGGGACAGGCTATGGCTACACCTTC
TRBJ1-1 TRBV4-1 TRBD1 few CASSQKGQGFLDTEAFF TGCGCCAGCAGCCAAAAGGGACAGGGGTTCCTGGACACTGAAGCTTTCTTT
TRBJ1-1 TRBV11-2 NA many CASSLEAGEAFF TGTGCCAGCAGCTTAGAGGCCGGGGAAGCTTTCTTT
TRBJ1-1 TRBV5-5 NA many CASSPGRSGHTEAFF TGTGCCAGCAGCCCTGGGAGGTCAGGGCACACTGAAGCTTTCTTT
TRBJ1-1 TRBV13 TRBD1 medium-sized CASSGQGLPSTEAFF TGTGCCAGCAGCGGACAGGGCCTACCCAGCACTGAAGCTTTCTTT
TRBJ2-3 TRBV7-3 TRBD1 large CASSLDRDYTDTQYF TGTGCCAGCAGCCTGGACAGGGATTACACAGATACGCAGTATTTT
TRBJ1-6 TRBV6-5 TRBD1 many CASKTGVGNSPLHF TGTGCCAGCAAGACAGGGGTTGGCAATTCACCCCTCCACTTT
TRBJ1-6 TRBV9 TRBD1 NA CASRLTTGNSPLHF TGTGCCAGCAGGCTAACGACAGGGAATTCACCCCTCCACTTT
TRBJ2-5 TRBV12-3/TRBV12-4 NA few CASRPPMSGTQYF TGTGCCAGCAGGCCCCCGATGTCAGGGACCCAGTACTTC
TRBJ1-2 TRBV7-2 NA few CASSPIRGSYGYTF TGTGCCAGCAGCCCTATCCGGGGAAGCTATGGCTACACCTTC
TRBJ1-1 TRBV7-2 NA NA CASSPGGNTEAFF TGTGCCAGCAGCCCCGGGGGCAACACTGAAGCTTTCTTT
TRBJ2-7 TRBV5-1 TRBD1 medium-sized CASSGGQRALYEQYF TGCGCCAGCAGCGGGGGACAGAGGGCCCTCTACGAGCAGTACTTC
TRBJ2-5 TRBV6-6 NA NA CASRTQQGAQYF TGTGCCAGCAGGACTCAGCAAGGGGCCCAGTACTTC
TRBJ2-5 TRBV5-1 NA medium-sized CASSLAVVRETQYF TGCGCCAGCAGCTTGGCCGTCGTCCGAGAGACCCAGTACTTC
TRBJ1-5 TRBV2 NA NA CASSEPVNQPQHF TGTGCCAGCAGTGAACCGGTCAATCAGCCCCAGCATTTT
TRBJ1-2 TRBV27 NA NA CASKGTYYGYTF TGTGCCAGCAAGGGCACTTACTATGGCTACACCTTC
TRBJ2-7 TRBV2 TRBD1 NA CASSELGTAYEQYF TGTGCCAGCAGTGAATTGGGGACAGCCTACGAGCAGTACTTC
TRBJ2-3 TRBV12-3/TRBV12-4 TRBD2 NA CASRGGNTDTQYF TGTGCCAGCCGGGGGGGCAACACAGATACGCAGTATTTT
TRBJ1-1 TRBV28 NA few CATATRFGAFF TGTGCCACTGCGACTCGGTTTGGAGCTTTCTTT
TRBJ1-1 TRBV18 TRBD1 NA CASGTGENTEAFF TGTGCCAGCGGGACAGGGGAGAACACTGAAGCTTTCTTT